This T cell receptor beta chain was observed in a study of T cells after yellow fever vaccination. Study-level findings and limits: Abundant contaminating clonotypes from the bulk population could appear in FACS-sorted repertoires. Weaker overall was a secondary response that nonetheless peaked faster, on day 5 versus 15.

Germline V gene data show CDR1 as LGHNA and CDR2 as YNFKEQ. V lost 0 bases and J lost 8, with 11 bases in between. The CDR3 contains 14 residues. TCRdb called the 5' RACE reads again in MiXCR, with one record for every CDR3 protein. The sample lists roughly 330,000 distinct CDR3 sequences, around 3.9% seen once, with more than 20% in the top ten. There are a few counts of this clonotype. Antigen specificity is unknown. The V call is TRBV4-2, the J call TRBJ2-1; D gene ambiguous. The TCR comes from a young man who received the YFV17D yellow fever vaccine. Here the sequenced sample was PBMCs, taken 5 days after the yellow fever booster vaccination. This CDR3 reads CASSQDSTDHEQFF. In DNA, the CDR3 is TGTGCCAGCAGCCAAGATTCCACGGACCATGAGCAGTTCTTC.